This T cell receptor (beta chain) was retrieved from a study of cytomegalovirus exposure and HLA in healthy donors. Study at large: Drawn from HLA-typed donors, about 85 million unique TCRs were held in an early data release.

PCR used 60 Vbeta primers and 13 Jbeta primers. Generated by immunoSEQ multiplex PCR, the TCRdb table keeps only in-frame clones and is missing some. This sample has 100,000 to 150,000 clones, with 70% to 75% found just once. Details on this clone: Antigen: not known.

General observations from the study: Some TCR beta chains (roughly 160 of them) were listed as cytomegalovirus-associated. Highly shared sequence variants in one cluster were likely a sequencing artifact. V- and J-gene trimming in TCR beta was tied to a missense DCLRE1C variant by an analysis performed later.

The CDR3 sequence is 14 residues long. The germline V gene encodes CDR1 SGHTA and CDR2 FQGNSA. V lost 5 bases and J lost 7, with 15 bases in between. Sequencing input: PBMCs. This clonotype was sampled from a woman between 40 and 55 years old in good health and CMV-seropositive. This chain links TRBV7-2 with TRBJ2-1, with D possibly TRBD1 on 8 matching bases. The DNA for the CDR3 is TGTGCCAGCAGCCTATTACAGGGGGGGAATGAGCAGTTCTTC. It is translated as CASSLLQGGNEQFF. Full variable domain (outside the CDR3, taken from reference TRBV7-2 and TRBJ2-1): GAGVSQSPSNKVTEKGKDVELRCDPISGHTALYWYRQSLGQGLEFLIYFQGNSAPDKSGLPSDRFSAERTGGSVSTLTIQRTQQEDSAVYLCASSLLQGGNEQFFGPGTRLTVL.